This TCR beta chain appears in the sequencing data of a study of beta chain features in type 1 diabetes. As for the study in general: Investigators examined roughly 99,000,000 sorted cells across all samples.

In all sorted populations, purity surpassed 95%. Comment on this clone: Its antigen is undetermined.

Expressed TCRB transcripts were sequenced after all isolated RNA was converted to cDNA. Assay: immunoSEQ multiplex PCR; the TCRdb copy retains only in-frame clones and omits some. This sample has about 410,000 clones; 11% to 15% occur once, and the top ten carry roughly 0.033%. Study-wide results and caveats: Researchers could not determine here whether HLA type influences TCRB rearrangement. VDJ junctions sequenced from type 1 diabetes patients showed fewer insertions and more deletions.

The sequence came from a man aged 25-45 years in good health. Sequencing input: naive CD4+ T cells from blood.

This CDR3 reads CASRGDRDIQYF. The CDR3 nucleotides read TGTGCCAGCAGAGGTGACAGAGACATTCAGTACTTC. V and J are TRBV6-1 and TRBJ2-4, with D possibly matching TRBD1 (5 bases). Germline V gives CDR1 MNHNS, CDR2 SASEGT. V lost 6 bases and J lost 8, with 11 bases in between. CDR3 length equals 12 residues.